Reported below is one T cell receptor beta chain. Its antigen is unidentified. Trimming took off 4 bases at V and 3 bases at J, with 5 bases between the two ends. Germline-derived CDR1 and CDR2 are SGDLS and YYNGEE. The CDR3 is made up of 12 amino acids. This specimen belongs to a study of cytomegalovirus exposure and HLA in healthy donors. PCR was performed using 60 Vbeta and 13 Jbeta primers. The table came from immunoSEQ multiplex PCR; TCRdb's copy has only in-frame clones and leaves some out. Here the sample spans about 98,000 clones, over 65% being singletons. Findings of the study overall: One cluster of highly shared sequence variants probably arose as a sequencing artifact. HLA-A and HLA-B allele assignments for most subjects were reportedly predicted accurately using TCR beta sequences. It was taken for granted in presence/absence analyses that sequencing depth across donors was roughly uniform.

Sequenced: PBMCs. The rearrangement joins TRBV9 to TRBJ2-1, with D hard to call. The sequence was collected from a man aged 55 to 70 in good health and CMV-seropositive. The CDR3 DNA sequence: TGTGCCAGCAGCTCTATCTACAATGAGCAGTTCTTC. It is translated as CASSSIYNEQFF.